The 6 T cell receptor beta chains in this list originate from one sample, sequenced in a study of early T cells in non-severe SARS-CoV-2 infection. TCRdb re-derived calls from the 5' RACE reads in MiXCR, one entry per CDR3 protein. Among roughly 51,000 distinct CDR3 sequences listed, 6.2% were seen once. Sequencing was carried out using whole blood. The receptors here all came from an adult who was a healthcare worker with PCR-confirmed SARS-CoV-2 infection or an uninfected control (not recorded which).

By proportion, this clonotype is medium-sized. V gene TRBV7-8 combines with J gene TRBJ2-3; D unresolved. Trimming removed 6 bases at V and 4 bases at J, with 11 bases between. The CDR3 length is 13 residues. Germline CDR1 SGHVS, CDR2 FQNEAQ. The CDR3 sequence: CASSPPKADTQYF. CDR3 DNA: TGTGCCAGCAGTCCCCCTAAAGCAGATACGCAGTATTTT.

This clonotype was observed a handful of times. The chain carries TRBV2 and TRBJ2-7, with 8 bases identical to TRBD2. This CDR3 is 15 amino acids long. Germline CDR1 and CDR2: SNHLY and FYNNEI. The junction had 8 bases not matched to a gene; V was cut back by 4 bases and J by 3 bases. CDR3 sequence reads: CASSVEAGAVYEQYF. The DNA for the CDR3 is TGTGCCAGCAGTGTGGAAGCGGGGGCGGTCTACGAGCAGTACTTC.

Only a few counts were recorded for this clonotype. The chain links TRBV5-1 to TRBJ2-7; no definite D call. V lost 0 bases and J lost 3, with 10 bases in between. CDR3 length equals 14 residues. CDR1 and CDR2 (germline): SGHRS, YFSETQ. CDR3 in DNA: TGCGCCAGCAGCTTGGAACACGCAAACTACGAGCAGTACTTC. It codes for CASSLEHANYEQYF.

This clonotype was observed at least ten times. The V and J genes are TRBV29-1 and TRBJ2-1, with D possibly being TRBD2 (5 bases). This CDR3 spans 16 amino acids. The V and J ends lost 0 bases and 6 bases respectively, with 18 bases between them. Germline V gives CDR1 SQVTM, CDR2 ANQGSEA. The CDR3: CSVEDPTSTFSNEQFF. DNA for the CDR3: TGCAGCGTTGAAGATCCTACTAGTACTTTCTCCAATGAGCAGTTCTTC.

This clonotype was seen a handful of times. The chain joins TRBV12-3 or TRBV12-4 to TRBJ1-4, with unresolved D. CDR3 size: 13 residues. V shed 6 bases and J shed 8 bases, with 13 bases lying between them. The chain's CDR3 is CASSSQTGEKLFF. CDR3 coding DNA: TGTGCCAGCAGCTCCCAAACTGGAGAAAAACTGTTTTTT.

The rearrangement links TRBV4-3 to TRBJ2-3, with 10 bases lining up with TRBD2. Germline assignment: CDR1 LGHNA and CDR2 YSLEER. J lost 5 bases, V lost 2 bases, and 7 bases had no gene match. This CDR3 is 16 amino acids long. The CDR3 region is CASSQYQRGGIDTQYF. The CDR3 nucleotides are TGCGCCAGCAGCCAATACCAGCGGGGGGGTATAGATACGCAGTATTTT.